The 28 T cell receptor beta chains presented below share a single source sample, sequenced in a study of vaccination and CD4 T cells after COVID-19. Scientists ran DNA taken from cultured CD4+ T cells through the Oncomine TCR Beta short-read assay for sequencing. MiXCR, applied by TCRdb to the PCR reads, yields one record per CDR3 protein. The sample shows over 9,000 distinct CDR3 sequences, around 50% of them seen only once. The antigens of these receptors remain unknown. Stated treatment: approximately 11-day PBMC culture with coronavirus spike peptide pools or control peptides (ViraFEST assay). The sequenced sample consisted of CD4+ T cells from blood, cultured in vitro. All receptors derive from a human donor who had recovered from COVID-19.

Worth noting for this clonotype: A junction boundary mismatches the germline segment, possibly from a read error. The chain joins TRBV7-9 to TRBJ1-2; TRBD1 might be the D (5 bases). The CDR3 loop spans 12 amino acids. The germline V gene has CDR1 SEHNR and CDR2 FQNEAQ (reference sequence). The CDR3 nucleotides are TGCGCCAGCAGCTACGACAGCTATGGCTACACCTTC. This sequence encodes CASSYDSYGYTF.

The chain has TRBV5-5 and TRBJ2-7; no definite D call. The germline V gene has CDR1 SGHKS and CDR2 YYEKEE (reference sequence). Between the trimmed V and J ends, which lost 0 bases and 6 bases, there was a span of 7 bases. This CDR3 contains 12 residues. The DNA of the CDR3 is TGTGCCAGCAGCTTGGATACCTCCGAGCAGTACTTC. It yields the protein CASSLDTSEQYF.

The CDR3 loop is CASSLSQGAYEQYF. CDR3 sequence (DNA): TGTGCCAGCAGTTTATCACAGGGGGCCTACGAGCAGTACTTC. This rearrangement joins TRBV6-5 to TRBJ2-7, with 8 bases identical to TRBD1. Looked up from germline, CDR1 is MNHEY and CDR2 is SVGAGI. Trimming at V came to 4 bases and at J to 2 bases, leaving 4 bases not matched to a gene. The CDR3 contains 14 residues.

In this sample, this clonotype turned up once. V usage is TRBV6-2 or TRBV6-3 and J usage is TRBJ2-1, with TRBD2 matching over 13 bases. V trimming: 2 bases; J trimming: 8 bases; junction bases outside the gene matches: 15. The CDR3 sequence is 19 residues long. The V gene's germline CDR1 is MNHEY and CDR2 SVGEGT. The CDR3 sequence: CASSYPPGTSGAISDEQFF. CDR3 coding DNA: TGTGCCAGCAGTTACCCACCCGGGACTAGCGGGGCAATATCCGATGAGCAGTTCTTC.

In this sample, this clonotype turned up a few times. This chain uses TRBV11-2 with TRBJ2-1, with D unclear. This CDR3 has 15 residues. V was clipped by 0 bases and J by 6 bases, with 12 bases between them. Per the germline V gene, CDR1 is SGHAT and CDR2 is FQNNGV. The CDR3 region is CASSLEALITNEQFF. The CDR3 DNA is TGTGCCAGCAGCTTAGAGGCACTGATTACCAATGAGCAGTTCTTC.

The chain is built from TRBV18 and TRBJ1-2; D is perhaps TRBD1 (5 bases). Looked up from germline, CDR1 is KGHSH and CDR2 is LQKENI. The CDR3 spans 15 residues. With 3 bases removed from V and 0 bases from J, the gap between germline ends came to 11 bases. CDR3: CASSPRDGSNYGYTF. Written as DNA, the CDR3 is TGTGCCAGCTCACCGCGGGACGGGTCTAACTATGGCTACACCTTC. Drawing the rest from reference TRBV18 and TRBJ1-2, the complete variable domain is NAGVMQNPRHLVRRRGQEARLRCSPMKGHSHVYWYRQLPEEGLKFMVYLQKENIIDESGMPKERFSAEFPKEGPSILRIQQVVRGDSAAYFCASSPRDGSNYGYTFGSGTRLTVV.

This clonotype was detected a few times. The chain is built from TRBV6-1 and TRBJ2-3; 8 positions match TRBD2. Germline loops: CDR1 MNHNS, CDR2 SASEGT. This CDR3 has 14 residues. The ends lost 11 bases at V and 4 bases at J; junction bases unmatched: 11. The CDR3: CAALRGGLSDTQYF. The CDR3 bases are TGTGCCGCCCTACGGGGGGGGCTGTCAGATACGCAGTATTTT.

This clonotype was counted a few times. DNA of the CDR3: TGTGCCACCACAATTACGTCCAGGACAGGGAAAGAGACCCAGTACTTC. This gives the protein CATTITSRTGKETQYF. The J gene is TRBJ2-5, the V gene TRBV6-2 or TRBV6-3; 8 bases are shared with TRBD1. J was trimmed by 3 bases and V by 10 bases; bases with no gene match: 16. Germline V lookup: CDR1 MNHEY, CDR2 SVGEGT. The CDR3 runs 16 residues.

V and J are TRBV19 and TRBJ1-4; unclear D gene. This CDR3 is built from 15 residues. V was clipped by 3 bases and J by 5 bases, with 13 bases between them. The germline V gene encodes CDR1 LNHDA and CDR2 SQIVND (reference sequence). Here the CDR3 DNA reads TGTGCCAGTAGTATCCGGGAGGGAGTAAATGAAAAACTGTTTTTT. Translation: CASSIREGVNEKLFF.

V usage is TRBV7-2 and J usage is TRBJ2-3, with a weak D call TRBD1 (5 bases). Germline lookup yields CDR1 SGHTA and CDR2 FQGNSA. There are 15 residues in the CDR3. V was cut by 0 bases and J by 4 bases, with 11 bases left in between. CDR3 DNA sequence: TGTGCCAGCAGCTTAGCGGGGCGGAGCGCAGATACGCAGTATTTT. Amino acids: CASSLAGRSADTQYF.

V is TRBV2 and J is TRBJ1-1, with D tentatively TRBD1 (6 bases). The CDR3 is made up of 16 amino acids. Deletions cut 6 bases from V and 1 base from J, with 18 bases between. The germline gives CDR1 SNHLY, CDR2 FYNNEI. The chain's CDR3 is CASSQRSGTKNTEAFF. CDR3 in DNA: TGTGCCAGCAGCCAAAGGTCCGGGACAAAGAACACTGAAGCTTTCTTT.

The V gene is TRBV4-1, the J gene TRBJ1-2; D gene unclear. Trimming removed 1 base from V and 4 bases from J, with 4 bases in between. The germline V gene has CDR1 MGHRA and CDR2 YSYEKL. CDR3 length equals 12 residues. The DNA of the CDR3 is TGCGCCAGCAGCCAAGGGTTCTATGGCTACACCTTC. Its translation: CASSQGFYGYTF.

This clonotype was observed a few times. The genes are TRBV20-1 and TRBJ1-1, with unresolved D. CDR1 DFQATT and CDR2 SNEGSKA come from the germline V gene (reference sequence). The CDR3 is 18 residues long. The V end lost 2 bases, the J end lost 3 bases, and 25 bases lay between the germline ends. CDR3 sequence (DNA): TGCAGTGCTAGATTCCCTTATGGGAGGGCAGATCGGGACACTGAAGCTTTCTTT. Protein: CSARFPYGRADRDTEAFF.

This clonotype was seen only a few times. The chain joins TRBV7-9 to TRBJ1-1; 7 bases align to TRBD1. CDR3 size: 15 residues. Germline loops: CDR1 SEHNR, CDR2 FQNEAQ (reference sequence). Trimming at V came to 3 bases and at J to 3 bases, leaving 7 bases not matched to a gene. The CDR3 region is CASSFFKGADTEAFF. The CDR3 DNA reads TGTGCCAGCAGCTTTTTCAAGGGGGCGGACACTGAAGCTTTCTTT.

V and J are TRBV6-2 or TRBV6-3 and TRBJ2-1; 9 bases map to TRBD1. The CDR3 runs 14 residues. The J segment lost 4 bases and the V segment lost 7 bases, leaving 5 bases of the junction unmatched. The V gene's germline CDR1 is MNHEY and CDR2 SVGEGT. The CDR3 coding sequence is TGTGCCAGCAAGGCGGGACAGGGTTACAATGAGCAGTTCTTC. It codes for CASKAGQGYNEQFF.

V is TRBV12-3 or TRBV12-4 and J is TRBJ1-1; D is undetermined. Trimming shortened V by 3 bases and J by 0 bases, and 8 bases separated the two germline ends. This CDR3 has 14 amino acids. CDR3 nucleotides: TGTGCCAGCAGTTTCGAGGTGATGAACACTGAAGCTTTCTTT. It encodes CASSFEVMNTEAFF.

The rearrangement uses TRBV5-1 and TRBJ2-1; D uncertain. V lost 1 base to trimming and J lost 9 bases, with 14 bases between them. Germline CDR1 is SGHRS and CDR2 is YFSETQ. The CDR3 spans 14 residues. The CDR3: CASSLFMNGLEQFF. DNA for the CDR3: TGCGCCAGCAGCTTGTTCATGAACGGCCTTGAGCAGTTCTTC.

The genes are TRBV29-1 and TRBJ2-3; D unclear. This CDR3 has 10 amino acids. Trimming stripped 4 bases from V and 5 bases from J, with 4 bases between. Germline CDR1 reads SQVTM; CDR2 reads ANQGSEA. CDR3 region: CSVARDTQYF. The CDR3 region has the DNA TGCAGCGTTGCACGAGATACGCAGTATTTT.

V gene TRBV20-1 combines with J gene TRBJ1-5; D gene ambiguous. CDR3 length: 15 amino acids. V was trimmed by 4 bases and J by 2 bases, leaving 15 bases between them. Germline CDR1 DFQATT, CDR2 SNEGSKA (reference sequence). In nucleotides, the CDR3 is TGCAGTGCTACCGGGAGTAATGTAGGCAATCAGCCCCAGCATTTT. Residues: CSATGSNVGNQPQHF.

This chain uses TRBV6-1 with TRBJ1-5, with 9 bases aligning to TRBD1. The CDR3 runs to 15 residues. Unmatched junction bases numbered 3, after V lost 3 bases and J lost 3 bases. Germline V gives CDR1 MNHNS, CDR2 SASEGT. The CDR3 protein is CASSDGTGNNQPQHF. CDR3 bases: TGTGCCAGCAGTGACGGGACAGGGAACAATCAGCCCCAGCATTTT.

The CDR3 spells CATSRDEVAKLFF. CDR3 bases: TGTGCCACCAGCAGAGATGAGGTGGCGAAACTGTTTTTT. The chain joins TRBV15 to TRBJ1-4; no firm D call. The CDR3 has 13 amino acids. Trimming cost V 0 bases and J 11 bases, with 10 bases left between them. Germline V gene sequence: CDR1 LNHNV, CDR2 YYDKDF (reference sequence).

This clonotype was detected a few times. The V and J genes are TRBV20-1 and TRBJ2-5, with D unresolved. Germline values: CDR1 DFQATT, CDR2 SNEGSKA (reference sequence). The germline V and J ends were trimmed by 1 base and 1 base, with 7 bases remaining between them. The CDR3 has 13 amino acids. CDR3 sequence: CSARVVVQETQYF. The CDR3 DNA reads as TGCAGTGCTAGAGTCGTGGTCCAAGAGACCCAGTACTTC.

This clonotype was picked up one time. This rearrangement joins TRBV27 to TRBJ1-5, with D possibly being TRBD1 (5 bases). V was pared by 8 bases and J by 2 bases, with 13 bases between. The V gene's germline CDR1 is MNHEY and CDR2 SMNVEV (reference sequence). The CDR3 extends over 14 amino acids. Written as DNA, the CDR3 is TGTGCCAGCGGCCTTGGGACTGGCAATCAGCCCCAGCATTTT. It translates to CASGLGTGNQPQHF.

Within the sample, this clonotype is large (0.1 to 1%). This chain connects TRBV12-3 or TRBV12-4 to TRBJ2-7; D gene unclear. Deletions cut 1 base from V and 6 bases from J, with 10 bases between. CDR3 length: 13 amino acids. As DNA, the CDR3 is TGTGCCAGCAGTTTAGGGCCTATCGCCGAGCAGTACTTC. Translating it yields CASSLGPIAEQYF.

This rearrangement joins TRBV4-3 to TRBJ2-7; maybe TRBD2 (6 bases). Germline CDR1 and CDR2: LGHNA and YSLEER. This CDR3 has 13 residues. V shed 3 bases and J shed 3 bases, with 9 bases lying between them. CDR3 bases: TGCGCCAGCAGCCACCGGGGAGGCTACGAGCAGTACTTC. Its translation: CASSHRGGYEQYF.

Only a few counts were recorded for this clonotype. The chain joins TRBV7-2 to TRBJ1-2; maybe TRBD1 (6 bases). The CDR3 runs to 15 residues. Trimming cost V 5 bases and J 4 bases, with 17 bases left between them. The germline gives CDR1 SGHTA, CDR2 FQGNSA. CDR3 DNA: TGTGCCAGCAGCCTAACACAGGGTAGTTCCTATGGCTACACCTTC. As protein: CASSLTQGSSYGYTF.

The chain employs TRBV11-2 and TRBJ2-1; TRBD2 aligns across 7 bases. The CDR3 loop spans 15 amino acids. V was pared by 0 bases and J by 6 bases, with 5 bases of the junction left unmatched. From germline, CDR1 is SGHAT and CDR2 FQNNGV. The CDR3 DNA is TGTGCCAGCAGCTTAGAAGGGAGGGGAACCAATGAGCAGTTCTTC. It translates to CASSLEGRGTNEQFF.

The chain uses TRBV5-1 and TRBJ2-3; no reliable D call. CDR3 length equals 16 residues. Germline V gene data show CDR1 as SGHRS and CDR2 as YFSETQ. Trimming removed 4 bases from V and 2 bases from J, with 17 bases in between. CDR3 coding DNA: TGCGCCAGCAGCACCGAAAGTCAAGGGTCCACAGATACGCAGTATTTT. Protein product: CASSTESQGSTDTQYF.